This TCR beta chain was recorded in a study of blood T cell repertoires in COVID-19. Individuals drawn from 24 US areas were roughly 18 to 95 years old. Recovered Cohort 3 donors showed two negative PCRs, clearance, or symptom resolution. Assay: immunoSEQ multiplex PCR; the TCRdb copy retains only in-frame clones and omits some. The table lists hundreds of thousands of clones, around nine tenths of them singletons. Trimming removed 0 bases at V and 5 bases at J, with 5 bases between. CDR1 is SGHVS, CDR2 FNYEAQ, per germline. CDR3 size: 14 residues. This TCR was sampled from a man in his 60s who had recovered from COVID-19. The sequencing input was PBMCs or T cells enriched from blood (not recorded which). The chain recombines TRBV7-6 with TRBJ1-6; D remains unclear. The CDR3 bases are TGTGCCAGCAGCTTAGCACAGAATAATTCACCCCTCCACTTT. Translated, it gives CASSLAQNNSPLHF. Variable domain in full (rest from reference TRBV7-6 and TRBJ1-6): GAGVSQSPRYKVTKRGQDVALRCDPISGHVSLYWYRQALGQGPEFLTYFNYEAQQDKSGLPNDRFSAERPEGSISTLTIQRTEQRDSAMYRCASSLAQNNSPLHFGNGTRLTVT.